This entry is about one T cell receptor (beta chain). The antigen is undetermined. J was trimmed by 8 bases and V by 7 bases; bases with no gene match: 11. From germline, CDR1 is MNHEY and CDR2 SMNVEV (reference sequence). The CDR3 extends over 14 amino acids. This record comes from a study of shared clonotypes between healthy human individuals. Turning to the study itself: Every donor yielded three CD4 naive, three CD4 memory, two CD8 naive and one CD8 memory plate.

Naive CD8 cells, CD45RO-negative and positively selected for CCR7, excluded terminally differentiated effector memory CD45RA+ cells. Genomic DNA of each subset was evenly split across several immunoSEQ plates. Using immunoSEQ multiplex PCR, the repertoire was profiled, and TCRdb retains in-frame clones only, with some absent. The data contain about 2.2 million clones, 93% of them singletons. Study-wide results and caveats: Non-shared clonotypes showed lower generation probabilities than clonotypes common to all four donors.

The source material was naive CD8+ T cells from PBMCs. This TCR was recovered from a young man in good health. Some clones in this sample may be carry-over from other donors' samples. The chain employs TRBV27 and TRBJ2-1; TRBD2 aligns across 7 bases. The CDR3, as DNA: TGTGCCAGCAACCCGGGACTATGGTACGATGAGCAGTTCTTC. Translated: CASNPGLWYDEQFF.